This T cell receptor beta chain was found in a study of cytomegalovirus exposure and HLA in healthy donors. Repertoires were generated with immunoSEQ multiplex PCR, while TCRdb's copy carries only in-frame clones and drops some. This table has tens of thousands of clones, roughly 94% appearing once. V dropped 5 bases and J dropped 8; count of bases not matched to a gene: 14. The CDR3 totals 17 residues. In germline, CDR1 is SEHNR, CDR2 FQNEAQ (reference sequence). What was sequenced was PBMCs. The chain carries TRBV7-9 and TRBJ2-1, with 11 bases identical to TRBD2. The clonotype comes from a young woman in good health and CMV-seropositive. The CDR3 loop reads CASSTHNSGRAFDEQFF. CDR3 nucleotides: TGTGCCAGCAGCACCCATAATAGCGGGAGGGCCTTCGATGAGCAGTTCTTC.